The present entry profiles one TCR beta chain with its context. The data are from a study of T cells expressing NK-cell markers. Background on the study: According to the study, TCR beta repertoires originated from sorted CD3+CD56+NKG2C+, CD3+CD56+NKG2C- and CD3+CD56-NKG2C+ T cells.

TCRdb reprocessed the 5' RACE reads and reports one entry per CDR3 protein, with no DNA. This listing includes roughly 350,000 distinct CDR3 sequences. CDR3 length equals 14 residues. Germline V lookup: CDR1 SQVTM, CDR2 ANQGSEA. The chain has TRBV29-1 and TRBJ2-2; with no DNA, the TCRdb D assignment of TRBD2 cannot be verified. The sequence came from a man aged 18 to 70 in good health. Sequenced: blood T cells: a sorted CD56 or NKG2C T cell subset, CD4+ or CD8+ T cells, or bulk PBMC T cells (not recorded which). The CDR3 loop reads CSAGTSNTGELFFF.